This is a list of T cell receptor beta chains from one sample in a study of blood T cell repertoires in COVID-19. Measured with immunoSEQ multiplex PCR; TCRdb has only the in-frame clones, and not every one. This sample has 200,000 to 250,000 clones, with 86% found just once. The sequencing sample was made of PBMCs or T cells enriched from blood (not recorded which). The receptors here all came from a woman aged 35 to 49 with acute COVID-19. Both conserved end residues are part of each CDR3.

>TRBV10-3
CAISVSTVNTEAFF
>TRBV24-1
CATIGTGSSYNEQFF
>TRBV18
CASSPLDTTYEQYF
>TRBV12-3/TRBV12-4
CASSVQGYGYTF
>TRBV6-5
CASSPRQGNTGELFF
>TRBV20-1
CSASTVDYGYTF
>TRBV7-9
CASSHQRQDLSGNTIYF
>TRBV19
CASSISDRDNYGYTF
>TRBV5-1
CASSSGVAGGLAKNIQYF
>TRBV2
CASSEAASRYGYTF
>TRBV7-3
CASSPDMGQGNTEAFF
>TRBV5-1
CASSPDPRRDTEAFF
>TRBV6-1
CASSEVSLVSFFRTDTQYF
>TRBV5-1
CASSLGRVTNEKLFF
>TRBV6-5
CASSSSGAFEPQHF
>TRBV11-3
CASSNSMKEAAFF
>TRBV5-1
CASSFRPTGEEKLFF
>TRBV19
CASSTRDRGLNEQFF
>TRBV11-1
CASSLASGMNTEAFF
>TRBV6-5
CASSRQLATNEKLFF
>TRBV5-8
CASSPTGRANYGYTF
>TRBV5-8
CASSLSGQNSGNTIYF
>TRBV30
CAWSVFGLAGPTGANVLTF
>TRBV30
CAWSKKGTELNYGYTF
>TRBV2
CASSGSGGAFNEQFF
>TRBV12-3/TRBV12-4
CASSPLGDTQYF
>TRBV6-5
CASSYRRDEAFF
>TRBV27
CASRTTLLVPQGGQGDYGYTF
>TRBV9
CASSVTGHGTGELFF
>TRBV9
CASSADSGQGSETGELFF